This T cell receptor beta chain was sequenced for a study of beta chain features in type 1 diabetes. Reverse transcription of all isolated RNA meant that expressed TCRB transcripts were sequenced. Regulatory, naive and central memory T cell samples averaged approximately 3.5 million reads. The method was immunoSEQ multiplex PCR; TCRdb's version includes in-frame clones alone and lacks a portion of them. This sample carries fewer than 350,000 clones, about 8.5% of them seen once, and the ten largest clones take approximately 1%. It was one heparinised blood draw, averaging around 120 mL, that each donor gave. Purity exceeded 95% in all sorted populations. The length of the CDR3 is 16 residues. With 5 bases clipped from V and 6 bases from J, the junction kept 12 bases outside the gene matches. Germline V CDR1 and CDR2: SGHNT, YYREEE (reference sequence). The sample holds a few counts of this clone.

V gene TRBV5-4 combines with J gene TRBJ2-4; the match to TRBD1 covers 9 bases. The specimen sequenced was central memory CD4+ T cells from blood. This TCR was sampled from a woman between 18 and 30 years old in good health. CDR3 nucleotides: TGTGCCAGCAGTTGGGGACAGGGTGGACTGATAAACATTCAGTACTTC. This encodes CASSWGQGGLINIQYF.